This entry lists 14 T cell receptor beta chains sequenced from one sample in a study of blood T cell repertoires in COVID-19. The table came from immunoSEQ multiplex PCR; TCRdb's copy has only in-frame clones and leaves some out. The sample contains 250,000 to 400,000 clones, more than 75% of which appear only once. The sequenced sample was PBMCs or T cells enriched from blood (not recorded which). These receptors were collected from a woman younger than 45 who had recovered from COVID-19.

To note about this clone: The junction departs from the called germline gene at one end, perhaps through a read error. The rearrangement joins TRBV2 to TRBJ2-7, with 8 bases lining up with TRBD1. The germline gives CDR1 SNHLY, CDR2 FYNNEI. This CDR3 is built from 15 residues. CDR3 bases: TGTGCCAGCAGAGAAGGGACAGGCCACTCCTACGAGCAGTACTTC. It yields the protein CASREGTGHSYEQYF. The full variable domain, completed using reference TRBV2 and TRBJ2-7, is EPEVTQTPSHQVTQMGQEVILRCVPISNHLYFYWYRQILGQKVEFLVSFYNNEISEKSEIFDDQFSVERPDGSNFTLKIRSTKLEDSAMYFCASREGTGHSYEQYFGPGTRLTVT.

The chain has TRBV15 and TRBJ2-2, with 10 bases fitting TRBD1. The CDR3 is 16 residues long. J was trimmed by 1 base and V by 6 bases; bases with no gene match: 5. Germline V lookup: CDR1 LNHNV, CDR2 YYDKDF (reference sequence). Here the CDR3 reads CATRAGDRGNTGELFF. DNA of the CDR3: TGTGCCACCAGAGCTGGGGACAGGGGGAACACCGGGGAGCTGTTTTTT.

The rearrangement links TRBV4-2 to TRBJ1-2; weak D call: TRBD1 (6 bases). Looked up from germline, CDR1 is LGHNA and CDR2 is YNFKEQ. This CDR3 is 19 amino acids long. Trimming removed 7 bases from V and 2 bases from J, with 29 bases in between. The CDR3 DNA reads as TGTGCCAGCACCGAACTCAAAGGGCAGGGGCAACTCCCGAACTATGGCTACACCTTC. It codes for CASTELKGQGQLPNYGYTF.

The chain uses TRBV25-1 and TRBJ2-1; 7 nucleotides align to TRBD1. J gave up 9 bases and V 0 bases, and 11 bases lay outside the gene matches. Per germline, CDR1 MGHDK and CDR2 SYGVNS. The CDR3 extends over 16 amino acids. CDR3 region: CASSEYFLTTGSEQFF. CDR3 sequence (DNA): TGTGCCAGCAGTGAATATTTCCTCACGACAGGGAGTGAGCAGTTCTTC.

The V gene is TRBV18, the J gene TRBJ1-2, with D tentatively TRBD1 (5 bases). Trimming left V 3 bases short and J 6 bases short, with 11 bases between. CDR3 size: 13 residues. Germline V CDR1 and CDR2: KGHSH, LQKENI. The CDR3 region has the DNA TGTGCCAGCTCACCTGACAGACTTAATGGCTACACCTTC. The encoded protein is CASSPDRLNGYTF.

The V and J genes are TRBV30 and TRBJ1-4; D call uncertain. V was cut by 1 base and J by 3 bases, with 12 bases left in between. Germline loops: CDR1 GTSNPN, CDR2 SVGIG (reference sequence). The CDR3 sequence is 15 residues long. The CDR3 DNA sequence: TGTGCCTGGAGTGCCTCCCATCGCGCTAATGAAAAACTGTTTTTT. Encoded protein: CAWSASHRANEKLFF.

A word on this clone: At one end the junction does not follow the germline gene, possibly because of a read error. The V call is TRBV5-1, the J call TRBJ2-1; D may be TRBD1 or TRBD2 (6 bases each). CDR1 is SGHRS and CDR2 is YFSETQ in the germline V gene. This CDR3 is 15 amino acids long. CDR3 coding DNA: TGCGCCAGCACCTTGGGGGGCCTGGCGTCTTATGAGCAGTTCTTC. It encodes CASTLGGLASYEQFF.

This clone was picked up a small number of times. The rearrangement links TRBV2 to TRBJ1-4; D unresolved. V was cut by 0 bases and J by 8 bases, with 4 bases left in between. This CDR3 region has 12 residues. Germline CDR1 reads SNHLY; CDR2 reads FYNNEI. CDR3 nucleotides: TGTGCCAGCAGTGAAGCGCGCGAAAAACTGTTTTTT. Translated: CASSEAREKLFF.

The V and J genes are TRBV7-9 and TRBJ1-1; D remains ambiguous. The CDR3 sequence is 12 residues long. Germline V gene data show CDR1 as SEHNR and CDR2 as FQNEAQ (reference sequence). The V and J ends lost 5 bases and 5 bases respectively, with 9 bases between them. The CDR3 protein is CASSMVGTEAFF. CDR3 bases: TGTGCCAGCAGCATGGTCGGGACTGAAGCTTTCTTT.

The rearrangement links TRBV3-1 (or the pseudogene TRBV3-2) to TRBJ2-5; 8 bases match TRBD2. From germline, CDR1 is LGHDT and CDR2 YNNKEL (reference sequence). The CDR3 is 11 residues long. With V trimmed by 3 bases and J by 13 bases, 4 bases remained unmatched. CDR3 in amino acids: CASSQGLVGYF. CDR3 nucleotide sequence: TGTGCCAGCAGCCAGGGACTAGTTGGGTACTTC.

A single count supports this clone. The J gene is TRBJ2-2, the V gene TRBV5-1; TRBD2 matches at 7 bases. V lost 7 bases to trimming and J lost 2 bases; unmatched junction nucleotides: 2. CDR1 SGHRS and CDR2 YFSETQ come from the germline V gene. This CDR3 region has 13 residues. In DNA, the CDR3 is TGCGCCAGCTCGGGAGGTAACACCGGGGAGCTGTTTTTT. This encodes CASSGGNTGELFF. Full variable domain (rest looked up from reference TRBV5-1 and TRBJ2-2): KAGVTQTPRYLIKTRGQQVTLSCSPISGHRSVSWYQQTPGQGLQFLFEYFSETQRNKGNFPGRFSGRQFSNSRSEMNVSTLELGDSALYLCASSGGNTGELFFGEGSRLTVL.

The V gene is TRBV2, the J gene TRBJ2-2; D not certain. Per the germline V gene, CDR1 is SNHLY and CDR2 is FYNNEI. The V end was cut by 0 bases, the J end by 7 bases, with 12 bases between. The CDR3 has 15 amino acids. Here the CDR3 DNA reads TGTGCCAGCAGTGAAGCGCTTCGTGAGATCGGGGAGCTGTTTTTT. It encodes CASSEALREIGELFF.

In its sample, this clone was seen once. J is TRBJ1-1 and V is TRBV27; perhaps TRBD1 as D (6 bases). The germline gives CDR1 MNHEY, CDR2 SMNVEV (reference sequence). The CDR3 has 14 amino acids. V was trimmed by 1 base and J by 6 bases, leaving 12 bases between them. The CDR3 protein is CASSLLTGFAEAFF. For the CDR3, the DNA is TGTGCCAGCAGTTTATTGACAGGTTTTGCTGAAGCTTTCTTT.

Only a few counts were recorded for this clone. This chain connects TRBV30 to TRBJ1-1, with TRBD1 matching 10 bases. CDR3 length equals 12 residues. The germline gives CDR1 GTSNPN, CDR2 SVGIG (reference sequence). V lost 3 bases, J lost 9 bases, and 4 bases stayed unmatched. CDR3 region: CAWRETGGKAFF. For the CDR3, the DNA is TGTGCCTGGAGAGAGACAGGGGGCAAAGCTTTCTTT.